The TCR beta chain described here comes from a study of cytomegalovirus exposure and HLA in healthy donors. Produced via immunoSEQ multiplex PCR; TCRdb's table is partial and in-frame only. The sample includes 200,000 to 250,000 clones, roughly 83% seen only once; the top ten take roughly 5.7%. A few counts support this clone. Its target is unknown. Trimming took 5 bases from V and 4 from J; bases not matched to a gene: 0. Germline V gives CDR1 LNHDA, CDR2 SQIVND (reference sequence). There are 14 residues in the CDR3. Study conclusions and caveats: Subsequent analysis revealed that first-cohort TCR clusters tended to co-occur in the approximately 120 validation repertoires. Listed as cytomegalovirus-associated were around 160 TCR beta chains.

The genes are TRBV19 and TRBJ2-7, with 15 bases lining up with TRBD2. The sequencing sample was made of PBMCs. The TCR sequence derives from a woman aged 18-29 years in good health and CMV-seronegative. In nucleotides, the CDR3 is TGTGCCAGTAGTGGACTAGCGGGAGGGTACGAGCAGTACTTC. Translating gives CASSGLAGGYEQYF.